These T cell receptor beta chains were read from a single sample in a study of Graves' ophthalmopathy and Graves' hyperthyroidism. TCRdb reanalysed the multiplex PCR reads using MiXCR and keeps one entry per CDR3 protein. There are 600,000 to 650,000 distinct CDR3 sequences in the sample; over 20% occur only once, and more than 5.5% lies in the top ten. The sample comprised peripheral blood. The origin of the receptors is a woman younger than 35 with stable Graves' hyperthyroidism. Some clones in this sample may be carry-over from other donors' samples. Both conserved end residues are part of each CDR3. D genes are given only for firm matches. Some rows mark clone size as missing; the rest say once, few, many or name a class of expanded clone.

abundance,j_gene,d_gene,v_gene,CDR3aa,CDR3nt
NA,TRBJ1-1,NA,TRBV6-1,CASSEPSEAFF,TGTGCCAGCAGTGAACCCTCCGAAGCTTTCTTT
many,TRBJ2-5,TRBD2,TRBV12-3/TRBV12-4,CASSPGAAGGRETQYF,TGTGCCAGCAGTCCCGGGGCAGCGGGGGGTCGAGAGACCCAGTACTTC
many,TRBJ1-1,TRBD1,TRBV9,CASSAGQESEAFF,TGTGCCAGCAGCGCCGGACAGGAAAGTGAAGCTTTCTTT
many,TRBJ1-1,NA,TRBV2,CASTANPSAGTEAFF,TGTGCCAGCACCGCCAACCCTTCGGCAGGTACTGAAGCTTTCTTT
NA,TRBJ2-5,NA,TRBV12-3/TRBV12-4,CASSFGAAQETQYF,TGTGCCAGCAGTTTCGGAGCGGCACAAGAGACCCAGTACTTC
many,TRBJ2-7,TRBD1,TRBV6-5,CASSWDRGMSEQYF,TGTGCCAGCAGTTGGGACAGGGGGATGAGCGAGCAGTACTTC
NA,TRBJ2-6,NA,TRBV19,CASKKGSGANVLTF,TGTGCCAGTAAGAAGGGGTCTGGGGCCAACGTCCTGACTTTC
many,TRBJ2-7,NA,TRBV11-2,CASSLETGSTLGQYF,TGTGCCAGCAGCTTAGAAACAGGTTCCACCCTAGGGCAGTACTTC
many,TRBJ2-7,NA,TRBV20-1,CSALEGAPRGVKQYF,TGCAGTGCATTAGAGGGGGCACCCCGGGGGGTCAAGCAGTACTTC
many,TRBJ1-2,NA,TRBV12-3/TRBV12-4,CASRPAAGHYGYTF,TGTGCCAGCAGACCGGCGGCAGGGCACTATGGCTACACCTTC
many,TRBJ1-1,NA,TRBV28,CASSFQGPPASGAFF,TGTGCCAGCAGTTTTCAGGGACCACCAGCAAGTGGAGCTTTCTTT
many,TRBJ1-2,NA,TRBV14,CASSRKENLIYGYTF,TGTGCCAGCAGCCGAAAGGAGAATCTTATCTATGGCTACACCTTC
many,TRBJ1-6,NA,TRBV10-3,CATSPPGNSSPLHF,TGTGCCACCTCTCCCCCAGGGAACTCGTCACCCCTCCACTTT
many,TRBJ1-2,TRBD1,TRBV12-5,CASGLPRQGVRPPTQFNYDYTF,TGTGCTAGTGGTTTGCCCCGGCAGGGGGTGAGGCCCCCTACGCAATTTAACTATGACTACACCTTC
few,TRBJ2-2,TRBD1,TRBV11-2,CASSTFQGAGTGELFF,TGTGCCAGCAGCACATTCCAGGGGGCGGGCACCGGGGAGCTGTTTTTT
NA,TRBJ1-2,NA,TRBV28,CASTLGYGYTF,TGTGCCAGCACCCTGGGGTATGGCTACACCTTC
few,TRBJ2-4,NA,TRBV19,CASSMETHNLAKNIKYF,TGTGCCAGTAGTATGGAGACACATAATCTAGCCAAAAACATTAAGTACTTC
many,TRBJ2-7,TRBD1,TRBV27,CASSLTWTGGDEQYF,TGTGCCAGCAGTTTAACCTGGACAGGGGGGGACGAGCAGTACTTC
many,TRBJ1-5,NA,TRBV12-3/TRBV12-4,CASSSGVGGNQPQHF,TGTGCCAGCAGCTCAGGGGTCGGGGGCAATCAGCCCCAGCATTTT
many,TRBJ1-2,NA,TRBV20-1,CSARDSKPANYGYTF,TGCAGTGCTAGAGATAGCAAACCGGCTAACTATGGCTACACCTTC
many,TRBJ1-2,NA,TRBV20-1,CSARDSLLANGYTF,TGCAGTGCTAGAGATTCGCTGCTAGCCAATGGCTACACCTTC
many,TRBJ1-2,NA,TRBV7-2,CASSLGGMDYGYTF,TGTGCCAGCAGCTTGGGAGGGATGGACTATGGCTACACCTTC
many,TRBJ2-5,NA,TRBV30,CAWSVGIQETQYF,TGTGCCTGGAGTGTGGGGATCCAAGAGACCCAGTACTTC
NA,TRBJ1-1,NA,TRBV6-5,CASSYQASTVGAFF,TGTGCCAGCAGTTACCAGGCTTCGACAGTAGGAGCTTTCTTT
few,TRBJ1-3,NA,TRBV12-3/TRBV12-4,CASSYGSGGNTIYF,TGTGCCAGCAGTTACGGGTCAGGGGGAAACACCATATATTTT
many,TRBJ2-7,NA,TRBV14,CASSQFRAYEQYF,TGTGCCAGCAGCCAATTCAGGGCCTACGAGCAGTACTTC
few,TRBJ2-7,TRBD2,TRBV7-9,CASTPSGGNYEQYF,TGTGCCAGTACCCCTAGCGGGGGTAACTACGAGCAGTACTTC